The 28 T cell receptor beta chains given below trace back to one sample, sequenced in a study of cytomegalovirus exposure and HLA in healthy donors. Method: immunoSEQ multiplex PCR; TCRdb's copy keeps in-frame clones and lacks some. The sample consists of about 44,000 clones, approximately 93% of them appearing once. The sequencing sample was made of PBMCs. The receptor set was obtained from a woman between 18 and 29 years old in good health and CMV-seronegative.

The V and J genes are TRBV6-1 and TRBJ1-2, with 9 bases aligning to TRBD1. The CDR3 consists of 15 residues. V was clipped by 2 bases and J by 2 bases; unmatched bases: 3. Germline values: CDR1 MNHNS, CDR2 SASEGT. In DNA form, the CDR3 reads TGTGCCAGCAGTGAATTAACAGGGGGCAACTATGGCTACACCTTC. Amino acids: CASSELTGGNYGYTF.

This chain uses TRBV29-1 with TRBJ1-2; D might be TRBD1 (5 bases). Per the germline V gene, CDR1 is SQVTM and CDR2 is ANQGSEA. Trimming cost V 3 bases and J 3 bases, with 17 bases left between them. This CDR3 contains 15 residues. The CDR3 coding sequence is TGCAGCGTTGATGAACCTGTCCAGGGCGACTATGGCTACACCTTC. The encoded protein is CSVDEPVQGDYGYTF.

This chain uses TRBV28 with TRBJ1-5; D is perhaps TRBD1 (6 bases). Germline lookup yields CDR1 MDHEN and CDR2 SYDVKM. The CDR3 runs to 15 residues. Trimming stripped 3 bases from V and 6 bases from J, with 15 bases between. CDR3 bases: TGTGCCAGCAGTTTCGGGGGGCCAGGAGGTCAGCCCCAGCATTTT. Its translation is CASSFGGPGGQPQHF.

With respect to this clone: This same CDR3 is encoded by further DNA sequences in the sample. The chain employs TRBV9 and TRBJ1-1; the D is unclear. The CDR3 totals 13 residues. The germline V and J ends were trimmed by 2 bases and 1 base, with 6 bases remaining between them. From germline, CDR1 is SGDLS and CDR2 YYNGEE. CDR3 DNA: TGTGCCAGCAGCGTGGCAGGGAACACTGAAGCTTTCTTT. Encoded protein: CASSVAGNTEAFF. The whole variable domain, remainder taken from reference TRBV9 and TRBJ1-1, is DSGVTQTPKHLITATGQRVTLRCSPRSGDLSVYWYQQSLDQGLQFLIQYYNGEERAKGNILERFSAQQFPDLHSELNLSSLELGDSALYFCASSVAGNTEAFFGQGTRLTVV.

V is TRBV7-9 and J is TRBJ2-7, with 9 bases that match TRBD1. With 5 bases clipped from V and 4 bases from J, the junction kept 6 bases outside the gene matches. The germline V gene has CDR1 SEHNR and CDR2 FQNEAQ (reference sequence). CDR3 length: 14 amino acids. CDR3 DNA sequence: TGTGCCAGCAGCGAACAGGGGGCAGGATACGAGCAGTACTTC. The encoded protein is CASSEQGAGYEQYF.

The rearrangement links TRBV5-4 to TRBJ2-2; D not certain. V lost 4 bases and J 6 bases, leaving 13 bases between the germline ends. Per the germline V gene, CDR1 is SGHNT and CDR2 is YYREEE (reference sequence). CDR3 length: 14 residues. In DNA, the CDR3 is TGTGCCAGCAGCCGAGAGACACTCCCCGGGGAGCTGTTTTTT. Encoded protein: CASSRETLPGELFF.

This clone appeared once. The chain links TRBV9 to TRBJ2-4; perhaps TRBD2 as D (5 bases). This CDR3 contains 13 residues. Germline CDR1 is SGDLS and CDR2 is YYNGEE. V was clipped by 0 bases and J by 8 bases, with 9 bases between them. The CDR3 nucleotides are TGTGCCAGCAGCGTAGACCGGCGGGACATTCAGTACTTC. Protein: CASSVDRRDIQYF. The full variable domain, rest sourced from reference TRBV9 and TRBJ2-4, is DSGVTQTPKHLITATGQRVTLRCSPRSGDLSVYWYQQSLDQGLQFLIQYYNGEERAKGNILERFSAQQFPDLHSELNLSSLELGDSALYFCASSVDRRDIQYFGAGTRLSVL.

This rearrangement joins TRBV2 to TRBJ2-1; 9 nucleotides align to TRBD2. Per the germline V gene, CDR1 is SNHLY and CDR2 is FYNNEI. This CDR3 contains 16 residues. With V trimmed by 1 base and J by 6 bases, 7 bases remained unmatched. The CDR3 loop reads CASSEEPRTSVNEQFF. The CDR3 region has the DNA TGTGCCAGCAGTGAAGAACCAAGGACTAGCGTCAATGAGCAGTTCTTC.

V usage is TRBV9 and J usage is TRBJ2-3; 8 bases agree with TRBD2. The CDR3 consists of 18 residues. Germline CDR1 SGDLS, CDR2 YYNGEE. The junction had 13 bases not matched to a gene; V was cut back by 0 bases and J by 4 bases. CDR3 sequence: CASSVELWSGSSPDTQYF. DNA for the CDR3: TGTGCCAGCAGCGTAGAACTCTGGAGCGGGAGCTCCCCAGATACGCAGTATTTT.

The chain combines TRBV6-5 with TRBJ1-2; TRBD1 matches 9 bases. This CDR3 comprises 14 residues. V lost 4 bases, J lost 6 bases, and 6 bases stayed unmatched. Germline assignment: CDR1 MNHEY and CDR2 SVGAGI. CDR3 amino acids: CASSFTGGGDGYTF. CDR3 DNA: TGTGCCAGCAGTTTCACAGGGGGCGGGGATGGCTACACCTTC.

The CDR3 protein is CASSEAAPPTGAEAFF. The CDR3 DNA follows: TGTGCCAGCAGTGAAGCGGCCCCCCCGACAGGAGCTGAAGCTTTCTTT. The V and J genes are TRBV2 and TRBJ1-1; D perhaps matches TRBD1 (6 bases). The CDR3 totals 16 residues. Germline CDR1 is SNHLY and CDR2 is FYNNEI. Trimming removed 0 bases at V and 6 bases at J, with 17 bases between. The full variable domain, its missing parts supplied by reference TRBV2 and TRBJ1-1, is EPEVTQTPSHQVTQMGQEVILRCVPISNHLYFYWYRQILGQKVEFLVSFYNNEISEKSEIFDDQFSVERPDGSNFTLKIRSTKLEDSAMYFCASSEAAPPTGAEAFFGQGTRLTVV.

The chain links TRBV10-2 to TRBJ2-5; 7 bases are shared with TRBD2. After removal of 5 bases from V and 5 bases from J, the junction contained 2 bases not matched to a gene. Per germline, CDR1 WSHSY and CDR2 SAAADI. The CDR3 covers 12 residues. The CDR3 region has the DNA TGCGCCAGCAGTTCGGGAGGCGAGACCCAGTACTTC. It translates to CASSSGGETQYF.

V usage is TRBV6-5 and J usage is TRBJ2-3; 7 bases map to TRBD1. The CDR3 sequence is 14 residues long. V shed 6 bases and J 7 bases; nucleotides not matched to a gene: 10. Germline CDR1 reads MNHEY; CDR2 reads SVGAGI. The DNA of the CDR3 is TGTGCCAGCAGACAAGGGACAGTTGGATATACGCAGTATTTT. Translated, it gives CASRQGTVGYTQYF.

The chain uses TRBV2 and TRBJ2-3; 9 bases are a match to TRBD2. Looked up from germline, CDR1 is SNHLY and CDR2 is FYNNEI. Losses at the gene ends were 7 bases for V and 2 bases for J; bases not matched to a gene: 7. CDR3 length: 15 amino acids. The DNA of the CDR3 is TGTGCCAGCACCATAGCGGGGGCGATCACAGATACGCAGTATTTT. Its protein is CASTIAGAITDTQYF. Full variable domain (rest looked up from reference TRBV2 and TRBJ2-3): EPEVTQTPSHQVTQMGQEVILRCVPISNHLYFYWYRQILGQKVEFLVSFYNNEISEKSEIFDDQFSVERPDGSNFTLKIRSTKLEDSAMYFCASTIAGAITDTQYFGPGTRLTVL.

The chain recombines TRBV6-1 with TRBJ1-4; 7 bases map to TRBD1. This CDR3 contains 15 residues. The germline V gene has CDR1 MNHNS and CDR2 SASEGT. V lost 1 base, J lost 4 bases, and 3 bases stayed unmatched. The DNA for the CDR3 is TGTGCCAGCAGTGAAGACAGGGGCTTTAATGAAAAACTGTTTTTT. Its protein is CASSEDRGFNEKLFF.

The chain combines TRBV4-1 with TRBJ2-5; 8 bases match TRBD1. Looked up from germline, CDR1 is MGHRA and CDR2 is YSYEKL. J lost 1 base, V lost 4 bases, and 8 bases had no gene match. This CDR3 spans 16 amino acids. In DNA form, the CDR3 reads TGCGCCAGCAGCCCCGCAGGGGGCGGCCCCCAAGAGACCCAGTACTTC. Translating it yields CASSPAGGGPQETQYF.

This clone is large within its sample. The CDR3 nucleotides are TGTGCCAGCAGTGACTCACTAGCGGGGGGCAATGAGCAGTTCTTC. Residues: CASSDSLAGGNEQFF. The V gene is TRBV6-4, the J gene TRBJ2-1; 12 bases line up with TRBD2. The CDR3 is 15 residues long. J lost 6 bases, V lost 0 bases, and 0 bases had no gene match. Germline values: CDR1 MRHNA, CDR2 SNTAGT.

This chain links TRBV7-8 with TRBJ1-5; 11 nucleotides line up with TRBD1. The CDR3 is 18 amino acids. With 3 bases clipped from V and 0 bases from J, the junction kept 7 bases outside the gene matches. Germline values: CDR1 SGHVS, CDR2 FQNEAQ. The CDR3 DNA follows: TGTGCCAGCAGCTTTCGAGGACAGGGGGCTTATAGCAATCAGCCCCAGCATTTT. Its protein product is CASSFRGQGAYSNQPQHF.

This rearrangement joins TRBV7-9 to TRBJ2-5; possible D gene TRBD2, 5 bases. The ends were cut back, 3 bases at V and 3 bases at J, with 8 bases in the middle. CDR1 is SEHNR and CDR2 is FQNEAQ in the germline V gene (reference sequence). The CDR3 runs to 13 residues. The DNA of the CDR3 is TGTGCCAGCAGCTTGGACTGGGAAGAGACCCAGTACTTC. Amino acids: CASSLDWEETQYF.

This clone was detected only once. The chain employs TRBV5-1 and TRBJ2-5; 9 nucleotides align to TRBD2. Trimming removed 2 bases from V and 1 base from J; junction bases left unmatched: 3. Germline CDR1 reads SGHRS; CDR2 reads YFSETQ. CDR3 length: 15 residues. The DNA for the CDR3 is TGCGCCAGCAGCTTTGGCGGGAGGGCCCAAGAGACCCAGTACTTC. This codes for CASSFGGRAQETQYF. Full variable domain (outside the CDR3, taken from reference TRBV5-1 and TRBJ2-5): KAGVTQTPRYLIKTRGQQVTLSCSPISGHRSVSWYQQTPGQGLQFLFEYFSETQRNKGNFPGRFSGRQFSNSRSEMNVSTLELGDSALYLCASSFGGRAQETQYFGPGTRLLVL.

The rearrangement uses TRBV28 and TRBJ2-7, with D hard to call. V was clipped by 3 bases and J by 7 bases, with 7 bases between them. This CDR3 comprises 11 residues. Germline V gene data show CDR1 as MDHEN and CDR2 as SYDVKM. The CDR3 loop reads CASSFLVEQYF. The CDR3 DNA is TGTGCCAGCAGTTTTCTTGTTGAGCAGTACTTC.

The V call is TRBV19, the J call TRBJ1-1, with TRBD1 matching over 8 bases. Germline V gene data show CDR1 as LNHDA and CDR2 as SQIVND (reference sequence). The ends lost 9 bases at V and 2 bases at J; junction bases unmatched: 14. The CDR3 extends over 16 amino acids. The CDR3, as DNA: TGTGCCAGCTCTAAGGTCACAGGGGGGATTAACACTGAAGCTTTCTTT. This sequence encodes CASSKVTGGINTEAFF. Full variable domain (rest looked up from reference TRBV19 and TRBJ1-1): DGGITQSPKYLFRKEGQNVTLSCEQNLNHDAMYWYRQDPGQGLRLIYYSQIVNDFQKGDIAEGYSVSREKKESFPLTVTSAQKNPTAFYLCASSKVTGGINTEAFFGQGTRLTVV.

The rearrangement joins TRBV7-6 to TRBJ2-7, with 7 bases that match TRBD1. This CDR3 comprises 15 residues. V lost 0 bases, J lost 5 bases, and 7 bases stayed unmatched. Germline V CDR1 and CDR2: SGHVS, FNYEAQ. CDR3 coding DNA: TGTGCCAGCAGCTTAGCAACAGGGGAACTCCACGAGCAGTACTTC. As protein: CASSLATGELHEQYF.

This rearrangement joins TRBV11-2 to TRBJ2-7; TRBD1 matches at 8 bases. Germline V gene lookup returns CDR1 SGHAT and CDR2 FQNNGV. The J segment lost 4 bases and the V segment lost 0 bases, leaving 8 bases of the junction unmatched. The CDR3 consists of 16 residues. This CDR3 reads CASSLDRQGPRYEQYF. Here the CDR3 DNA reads TGTGCCAGCAGCTTAGACCGACAGGGGCCGAGGTACGAGCAGTACTTC. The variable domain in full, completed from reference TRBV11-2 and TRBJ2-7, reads EAGVAQSPRYKIIEKRQSVAFWCNPISGHATLYWYQQILGQGPKLLIQFQNNGVVDDSQLPKDRFSAERLKGVDSTLKIQPAKLEDSAVYLCASSLDRQGPRYEQYFGPGTRLTVT.

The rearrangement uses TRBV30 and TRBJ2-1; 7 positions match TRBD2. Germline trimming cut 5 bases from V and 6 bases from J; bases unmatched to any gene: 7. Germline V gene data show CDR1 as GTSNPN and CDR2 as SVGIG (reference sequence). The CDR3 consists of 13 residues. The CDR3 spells CAWERERGNEQFF. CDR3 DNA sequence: TGTGCCTGGGAGCGGGAAAGAGGCAATGAGCAGTTCTTC.

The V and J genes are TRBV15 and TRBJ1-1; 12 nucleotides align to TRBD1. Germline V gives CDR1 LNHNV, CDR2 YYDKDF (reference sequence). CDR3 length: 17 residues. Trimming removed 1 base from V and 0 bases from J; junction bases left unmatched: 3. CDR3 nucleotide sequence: TGTGCCACCAGCAGAGCCGGGACAGGGGGCTTGAACACTGAAGCTTTCTTT. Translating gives CATSRAGTGGLNTEAFF.

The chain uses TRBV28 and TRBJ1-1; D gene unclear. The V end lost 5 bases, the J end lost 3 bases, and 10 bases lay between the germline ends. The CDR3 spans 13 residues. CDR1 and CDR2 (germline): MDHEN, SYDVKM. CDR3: CASSLRRDTEAFF. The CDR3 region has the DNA TGTGCCAGCAGTCTCCGACGGGACACTGAAGCTTTCTTT.

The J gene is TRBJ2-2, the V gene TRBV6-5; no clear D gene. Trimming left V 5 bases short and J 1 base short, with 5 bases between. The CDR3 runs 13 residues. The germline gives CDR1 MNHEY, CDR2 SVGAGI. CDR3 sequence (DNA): TGTGCCAGCAGTAGCCAGAACACCGGGGAGCTGTTTTTT. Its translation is CASSSQNTGELFF.